This TCR beta chain emerged from a study of long-term antiretroviral therapy in people with HIV. Study as a whole: When the earliest samples were collected, ART was typically delayed until CD4 counts fell.

Study-wide results and caveats: Compared with controls, HIV repertoires showed narrower CDR3 length ranges.

A remark on this clone: What it binds is not known.

There are 13 residues in the CDR3. V was clipped by 4 bases and J by 14 bases, with 19 bases between them. From germline, CDR1 is SGHRS and CDR2 YFSETQ. Version v3.0 of the immunoSEQ assay ran at survey level. Some clones are missing from TCRdb's copy, which holds only in-frame ones; the method was immunoSEQ multiplex PCR. The sample carries 45,000 to 50,000 clones, around 84% recorded once. The study drew at least one pre-ART and at least two post-ART PBMC samples from every donor. The sequence came from a woman under 30 with HIV. This sequence joins TRBV5-1 and TRBJ2-1; tentatively, D is TRBD2 (6 bases). Sample: unsorted PBMCs, taken 0.8 years after starting antiretroviral therapy. CDR3 residues: CASSVRGMGREFF. CDR3 in DNA: TGCGCCAGCAGCGTCCGGGGGATGGGAAGGGAGTTCTTC.